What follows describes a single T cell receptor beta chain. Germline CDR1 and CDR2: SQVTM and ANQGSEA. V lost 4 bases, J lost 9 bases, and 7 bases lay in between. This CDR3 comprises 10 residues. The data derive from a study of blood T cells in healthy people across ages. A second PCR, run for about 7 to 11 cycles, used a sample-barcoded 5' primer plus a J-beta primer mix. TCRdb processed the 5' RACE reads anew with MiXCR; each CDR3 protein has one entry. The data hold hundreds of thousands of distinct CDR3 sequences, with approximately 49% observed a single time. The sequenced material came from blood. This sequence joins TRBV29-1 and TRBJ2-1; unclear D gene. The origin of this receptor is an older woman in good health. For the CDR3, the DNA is TGCAGCGTTGCCCGGGTTGAGCAGTTCTTC. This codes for CSVARVEQFF.